This T cell receptor beta chain emerged from a study of cytomegalovirus exposure and HLA in healthy donors. PCR involved 60 Vbeta and 13 Jbeta primers. The method was immunoSEQ multiplex PCR; TCRdb's version includes in-frame clones alone and lacks a portion of them. The sample includes some 200,000 clones, around three quarters of them seen just once. The source is a woman aged 25-40 years in good health and CMV-seropositive. Specimen: PBMCs.

In DNA form, the CDR3 reads TGTGCCAGCAGCTGGCGGGGGGGCAACTACGAGCAGTACTTC. Translating gives CASSWRGGNYEQYF. The chain is built from TRBV6-6 and TRBJ2-7, with 9 bases matching TRBD2. Trimming at V came to 6 bases and at J to 3 bases, leaving 6 bases not matched to a gene. The CDR3 length is 14 residues. Germline CDR1 is MNHNY and CDR2 is SVGAGI (reference sequence).